The sequence of this T cell receptor beta chain was determined in a study of blood T cell repertoires in COVID-19. Study information: Acute-phase and convalescent COVID-19 samples originated in the United States, Italy and Spain. Nucleic acid was either cDNA or gDNA, and it came from T cells, B-cell-depleted T cells, or PBMCs.

It was during active infection that Seattle patients were enrolled and then longitudinally followed. Per the original methods: Amplification of reference gene primers provided the estimated nucleated cell counts. Profiled with immunoSEQ multiplex PCR; TCRdb holds only in-frame clones, not every one. V and J calls and clone size are given by that table; D and trimming were obtained from the DNA. The data contain about 370,000 clones, 70% to 90% of them singletons. This receptor was obtained from a woman aged 25 to 39 with COVID-19, enrolled during active disease. Material: peripheral blood.

The CDR3 loop reads CASSQDPLNTGELFF. The CDR3 nucleotides read TGCGCCAGCAGCCAAGATCCCTTGAACACCGGGGAGCTGTTTTTT. The V gene is TRBV4-3, the J gene TRBJ2-2; no definite D call. The germline gives CDR1 LGHNA, CDR2 YSLEER. Deletions cut 0 bases from V and 1 base from J, with 6 bases between. There are 15 residues in the CDR3.